The 2 T cell receptor beta chains in this list originate from one sample, sequenced in a study of blood T cell repertoires in COVID-19. Assay: immunoSEQ multiplex PCR; the TCRdb copy retains only in-frame clones and omits some. Seen here are about 200,000 clones, 85% observed once, and the top ten hold 4.9%. Sequencing was done on a sample of peripheral blood. The receptors shown here come from a woman of 80 years or more with acute or convalescent COVID-19.

The rearrangement links TRBV19 to TRBJ1-5; D ambiguous. Germline assignment: CDR1 LNHDA and CDR2 SQIVND (reference sequence). Trimming took off 3 bases at V and 0 bases at J, with 12 bases between the two ends. The CDR3 loop spans 16 amino acids. The CDR3, as DNA: TGTGCCAGTAGTATTTTGCCAGTTGTTAGCAATCAGCCCCAGCATTTT. Amino acids: CASSILPVVSNQPQHF.

The rearrangement joins TRBV2 to TRBJ2-1; TRBD1 is a possible D gene (6 bases). The CDR3 is 13 amino acids. The germline gives CDR1 SNHLY, CDR2 FYNNEI. Trimming took 5 bases from V and 6 from J, leaving 11 bases between them. CDR3 nucleotide sequence: TGTGCCAGCAGTAGTGGACAGTCCAATGAGCAGTTCTTC. Its translation: CASSSGQSNEQFF.